This T cell receptor beta chain was captured by sequencing in a study of blood T cell repertoires in COVID-19. Study summary: Whether acute or convalescent, the COVID-19 samples came from the United States, Italy and Spain. Nucleic acid was either cDNA or gDNA, and it came from T cells, B-cell-depleted T cells, or PBMCs.

While infection was still active, Seattle patients were enrolled and then followed longitudinally. CDR3 size: 15 residues. V shed 5 bases and J 5 bases; nucleotides not matched to a gene: 9. In germline, CDR1 is SGHVS, CDR2 FQNEAQ. Per the original methods: By means of reference gene primer amplification, nucleated cell counts were estimated. Assay used: immunoSEQ multiplex PCR; TCRdb lists only in-frame clones, some missing. V, J and clone size are those of that table, while D and trimming were read from the DNA. The sample yields about 330,000 clones, about 91% seen once. The source material was peripheral blood. This sequence joins TRBV7-8 and TRBJ1-2; 9 positions match TRBD1. The sequence derives from a man aged 25 to 40 with COVID-19, enrolled during active disease. CDR3 bases: TGTGCCAGCAGCCCCCCGGGACAGGGCGCTTATGGCTACACCTTC. It is translated as CASSPPGQGAYGYTF.